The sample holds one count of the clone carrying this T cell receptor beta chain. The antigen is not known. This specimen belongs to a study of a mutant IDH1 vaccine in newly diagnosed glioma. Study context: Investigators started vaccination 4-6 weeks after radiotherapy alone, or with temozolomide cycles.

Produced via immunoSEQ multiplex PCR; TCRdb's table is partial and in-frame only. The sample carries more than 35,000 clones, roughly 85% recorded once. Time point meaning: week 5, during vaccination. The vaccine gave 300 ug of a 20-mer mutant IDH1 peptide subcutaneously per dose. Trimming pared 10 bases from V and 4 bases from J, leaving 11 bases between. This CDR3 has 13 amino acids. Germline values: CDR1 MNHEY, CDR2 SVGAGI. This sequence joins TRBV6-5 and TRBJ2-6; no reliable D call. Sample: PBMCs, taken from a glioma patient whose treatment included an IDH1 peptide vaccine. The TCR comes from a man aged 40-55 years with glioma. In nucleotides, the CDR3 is TGTGCCACCCGGGTTTCGGGGGCCAACGTCCTGACTTTC. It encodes CATRVSGANVLTF.